This TCR beta chain was sequenced during a study of T cells expressing NK-cell markers. Overall study context: Sorted CD3+CD56+NKG2C+, CD3+CD56+NKG2C- and CD3+CD56-NKG2C+ T cells provided the TCR beta repertoires. Findings and caveats of the study: No clear determination of HCMV specificity was made for expanded NKG2C+ T cell clones. In over 5 donors, dominant CD3+CD56+NKG2C+ clonotypes ranked among the top 10 CD8+ clonotypes. A few donors' CD3+CD56-NKG2C+ cells were dominated by the same clonotypes.

Each CDR3 protein gets one entry in TCRdb, which reprocessed the 5' RACE reads and gives no DNA. Its listing shows tens of thousands of distinct CDR3 sequences. In the case of this clonotype: Antigen specificity is unknown.

Per germline, CDR1 SGHNT and CDR2 YENEEA. The CDR3 sequence is 16 residues long. V usage is TRBV11-3 and J usage is TRBJ2-5; absent DNA, TCRdb's TRBD2 call cannot be checked. This TCR derives from a woman aged 18-70 years in good health. The sample taken for sequencing was blood T cells: a sorted CD56 or NKG2C T cell subset, CD4+ or CD8+ T cells, or bulk PBMC T cells (not recorded which). CDR3 amino acids: CASSLQDSLDQETQYF.